Only one count was recorded for the clone carrying this T cell receptor beta chain. Antigen: not known. This entry is derived from a study of OX40 agonist ivuxolimab in advanced cancers. Study-wide points: Normalized T-cell clonal expansion was also low in a subset of nonresponders. Averaged across samples, CD8+ T cells carried more expanded clones than CD4+ did.

Germline V gene data show CDR1 as SGHKS and CDR2 as YYEKEE (reference sequence). The CDR3 totals 15 residues. Trimming at V came to 0 bases and at J to 0 bases, leaving 1 base not matched to a gene. Measured with immunoSEQ multiplex PCR; TCRdb has only the in-frame clones, and not every one. This sample yields about 18,000 clones, of which about 89% are seen a single time; roughly 70% belongs to the top ten. The specimen comprised CD4+ or CD8+ T cells sorted from blood, sampled in a trial of the OX40 agonist ivuxolimab. The receptor's source is an adult with an advanced solid tumor such as melanoma, head and neck, liver or kidney cancer. The rearrangement links TRBV5-5 to TRBJ2-5, with 8 bases identical to TRBD2. The CDR3 spells CASSLAAGDQETQYF. CDR3 nucleotide sequence: TGTGCCAGCAGCTTGGCAGCGGGGGACCAAGAGACCCAGTACTTC.